This paragraph covers one TCR beta chain sequence. Clones were read by immunoSEQ multiplex PCR, and TCRdb kept only the in-frame ones, dropping some. The data contain 150,000 or so clones, 93% of them singletons. The sample originates from a study of control samples from healthy donors and cancer patients. The CDR3 runs 15 residues. V dropped 2 bases and J dropped 4 bases, with 15 bases sitting between them. Germline assignment: CDR1 SGHNT and CDR2 YYREEE (reference sequence). V gene TRBV5-4 combines with J gene TRBJ1-2; D is possibly TRBD1 (5 bases). The sequence derives from a young man in good health. The sample comprised blood. CDR3 bases: TGTGCCAGCAGCTTCCGACGGGACCGGGGCTATGGCTACACCTTC. Translated, it gives CASSFRRDRGYGYTF.